One and the same sample provided the 30 T cell receptor beta chains below, sequenced in a study of cytomegalovirus exposure and HLA in healthy donors. A multiplex PCR was run with 60 Vbeta primers and 13 Jbeta primers. Only in-frame clones appear in the TCRdb table, and some are missing; sequencing was by immunoSEQ multiplex PCR. The data show about 130,000 clones, with 60% to 75% seen just once and less than 7% held by the top ten. The sequenced material came from PBMCs. The receptors stem from a woman in her forties or fifties in good health and CMV-seropositive.

The gene calls are TRBV6-4 and TRBJ1-6, with 8 bases identical to TRBD1. The CDR3 covers 16 residues. V was clipped by 3 bases and J by 10 bases; unmatched bases: 11. Germline V gene lookup returns CDR1 MRHNA and CDR2 SNTAGT. DNA for the CDR3: TGTGCCAGCAGTGAAACAGGGGGAACCCATGGGTCACCCCTCCACTTT. Translating it yields CASSETGGTHGSPLHF.

In this sample, this clone turned up once. The V call is TRBV7-9, the J call TRBJ1-2; D gene unclear. Per germline, CDR1 SEHNR and CDR2 FQNEAQ (reference sequence). The CDR3 length is 13 residues. Between the trimmed V and J ends, which lost 6 bases and 7 bases, there was a span of 15 bases. The DNA for the CDR3 is TGTGCCAGCAGACCTCCGGACTTGGGTGGCTACACCTTC. Encoded protein: CASRPPDLGGYTF.

The V and J genes are TRBV11-2 and TRBJ1-3, with D tentatively TRBD1 (5 bases). Germline V gene data show CDR1 as SGHAT and CDR2 as FQNNGV. The CDR3 length is 15 residues. V lost 0 bases to trimming and J lost 4 bases, with 10 bases between them. In nucleotides, the CDR3 is TGTGCCAGCAGCTTAGATCAAGGGGAAGGAAACACCATATATTTT. Protein sequence: CASSLDQGEGNTIYF.

The V call is TRBV27, the J call TRBJ1-5, with D possibly being TRBD1 (6 bases). V lost 2 bases and J 4 bases, leaving 12 bases between the germline ends. This CDR3 has 15 residues. In germline, CDR1 is MNHEY, CDR2 SMNVEV (reference sequence). The CDR3 DNA follows: TGTGCCAGCAGTTTAGCGGGGGCAGGAAATCAGCCCCAGCATTTT. It translates to CASSLAGAGNQPQHF.

The chain couples TRBV2 to TRBJ2-7, with D hard to call. Trimming stripped 5 bases from V and 3 bases from J, with 11 bases between. The CDR3 has 13 residues. Germline lookup yields CDR1 SNHLY and CDR2 FYNNEI. CDR3 loop: CASSPRLLYEQYF. CDR3 DNA: TGTGCCAGCAGTCCCAGACTTCTCTACGAGCAGTACTTC.

The chain links TRBV7-2 to TRBJ2-3, with 9 bases that match TRBD2. The V gene end was trimmed by 2 bases and the J gene end by 3 bases; junction bases not matched to a gene: 3. This CDR3 contains 15 residues. Germline CDR1 reads SGHTA; CDR2 reads FQGNSA. In DNA form, the CDR3 reads TGTGCCAGCAGCTTACGGCTAGCGGGGACAGATACGCAGTATTTT. This codes for CASSLRLAGTDTQYF.

This clone came up a few times. The J gene is TRBJ2-5, the V gene TRBV6-6, with TRBD2 matching 8 bases. This CDR3 is 14 amino acids long. With V trimmed by 5 bases and J by 4 bases, 6 bases remained unmatched. Per germline, CDR1 MNHNY and CDR2 SVGAGI (reference sequence). CDR3 nucleotides: TGTGCCAGCAGTCAAGCGGGGGTAATAGAGACCCAGTACTTC. Encoded protein: CASSQAGVIETQYF.

The chain joins TRBV21-1 to TRBJ2-1; the listed D gene, TRBD1, was not tested against the DNA. TRBV21-1 is termed a pseudogene. The CDR3 covers 14 residues. CDR3 sequence reads: CASSKSDRTSNRFF. CDR3 bases: TGTGCCAGCAGCAAATCGGACAGGACGAGCAATCGGTTCTTC.

This clone has only one observation. CDR3 sequence: CSAVRQANTEAFF. The CDR3 bases are TGCAGCGCCGTACGGCAGGCGAACACTGAAGCTTTCTTT. V gene TRBV29-1 combines with J gene TRBJ1-1; D gene ambiguous. Trimming pared 7 bases from V and 1 base from J, leaving 13 bases between. There are 13 residues in the CDR3. Germline loops: CDR1 SQVTM, CDR2 ANQGSEA.

CDR3 nucleotides: TGTGCCAGCAGCCAACTTTGGGGGGACACAGATACGCAGTATTTT. It translates to CASSQLWGDTDTQYF. The genes are TRBV7-2 and TRBJ2-3; perhaps TRBD2 as D (6 bases). Germline V gives CDR1 SGHTA, CDR2 FQGNSA. V was pared by 5 bases and J by 2 bases, with 14 bases between. This CDR3 comprises 15 residues.

The gene calls are TRBV18 and TRBJ2-7; perhaps TRBD2 as D (5 bases). The V gene lost 6 bases and the J gene lost 2 bases, with 23 bases spanning the gap. The CDR3 length is 17 residues. The germline V gene has CDR1 KGHSH and CDR2 LQKENI. The CDR3 nucleotides are TGTGCCAGCTCGCCGAACAGCGGTTACACCGACGCCTACGAGCAGTACTTC. Its protein product is CASSPNSGYTDAYEQYF. The full variable domain, with the rest looked up from reference TRBV18 and TRBJ2-7, is NAGVMQNPRHLVRRRGQEARLRCSPMKGHSHVYWYRQLPEEGLKFMVYLQKENIIDESGMPKERFSAEFPKEGPSILRIQQVVRGDSAAYFCASSPNSGYTDAYEQYFGPGTRLTVT.

The chain links TRBV30 to TRBJ1-2, with a possible D match to TRBD1 (5 bases). The CDR3 covers 14 residues. Germline CDR1 and CDR2: GTSNPN and SVGIG (reference sequence). V lost 3 bases to trimming and J lost 3 bases, with 14 bases between them. CDR3 protein: CAWRDRGTHYGYTF. The CDR3 DNA is TGTGCCTGGAGGGATCGGGGGACCCACTATGGCTACACCTTC.

The rearrangement joins TRBV19 to TRBJ1-2; D unclear. This CDR3 has 14 residues. Germline CDR1 LNHDA, CDR2 SQIVND (reference sequence). Trimming took 4 bases from V and 4 from J, leaving 13 bases between them. The DNA for the CDR3 is TGTGCCAGTAGTACCGTCCGGGAAGGCTATGGCTACACCTTC. It encodes CASSTVREGYGYTF. Drawing the rest from reference TRBV19 and TRBJ1-2, the complete variable domain is DGGITQSPKYLFRKEGQNVTLSCEQNLNHDAMYWYRQDPGQGLRLIYYSQIVNDFQKGDIAEGYSVSREKKESFPLTVTSAQKNPTAFYLCASSTVREGYGYTFGSGTRLTVV.

This chain uses TRBV6-5 with TRBJ1-1; D not resolved. From germline, CDR1 is MNHEY and CDR2 SVGAGI. There are 11 residues in the CDR3. Trimming took 6 bases from V and 8 from J, leaving 10 bases between them. The CDR3 bases are TGTGCCAGCAGACGCGCATGGGAAGCTTTCTTT. Its translation is CASRRAWEAFF.

V is TRBV2 and J is TRBJ2-5; D remains unclear. Trimming took off 7 bases at V and 2 bases at J, with 8 bases between the two ends. The CDR3 extends over 12 amino acids. Germline V lookup: CDR1 SNHLY, CDR2 FYNNEI. The CDR3 region has the DNA TGTGCCAGCAACGACTGGCAAGAGACCCAGTACTTC. It codes for CASNDWQETQYF.

The CDR3 region has the DNA TGTGCCAGCAGCTTAGGTGGGGCAGGGGAAGATACGCAGTATTTT. Protein: CASSLGGAGEDTQYF. The V gene is TRBV7-2, the J gene TRBJ2-3; D perhaps matches TRBD1 (6 bases). V lost 1 base, J lost 5 bases, and 13 bases lay in between. CDR3 length equals 15 residues. Germline CDR1 SGHTA, CDR2 FQGNSA.

The chain combines TRBV7-6 with TRBJ2-2; D may be TRBD2 (7 bases). Trimming shortened V by 5 bases and J by 7 bases, and 20 bases separated the two germline ends. The CDR3 covers 16 residues. Germline-derived CDR1 and CDR2 are SGHVS and FNYEAQ. CDR3 in amino acids: CASSGLGGGTNGELFF. CDR3 DNA sequence: TGTGCCAGCAGCGGCCTGGGCGGGGGCACGAACGGGGAGCTGTTTTTT.

The gene calls are TRBV7-9 and TRBJ2-1; 8 bases map to TRBD2. Germline CDR1 and CDR2: SEHNR and FQNEAQ (reference sequence). After removal of 3 bases from V and 10 bases from J, the junction contained 5 bases not matched to a gene. The CDR3 covers 13 residues. CDR3 nucleotide sequence: TGTGCCAGCAGCTTCCGGGGCGGGGGGGAGCAGTTCTTC. It codes for CASSFRGGGEQFF.

The gene calls are TRBV6-1 and TRBJ2-3; 7 nucleotides line up with TRBD2. Germline CDR1 MNHNS, CDR2 SASEGT. The CDR3 runs 11 residues. The V segment lost 4 bases and the J segment 10 bases; nucleotides outside the gene matches: 2. The CDR3 here is CASSVAGAQYF. As DNA, the CDR3 is TGTGCCAGCAGTGTGGCGGGAGCGCAGTATTTT.

Note on this clone: At one end the junction does not follow the germline gene, possibly because of a read error. The chain joins TRBV7-9 to TRBJ2-5; D may be TRBD2 (5 bases). Germline assignment: CDR1 SEHNR and CDR2 FQNEAQ (reference sequence). The CDR3 runs 12 residues. CDR3 in DNA: TGTTCCAGCGGTTTCGGGTGGGAGACCCAGTACTTC. Its translation is CSSGFGWETQYF.

V gene TRBV14 combines with J gene TRBJ1-1; no reliable D call. This CDR3 comprises 14 residues. CDR1 is SGHDN and CDR2 is FVKESK in the germline V gene. The V gene lost 0 bases and the J gene lost 6 bases, with 11 bases spanning the gap. CDR3 amino acids: CASSQEVRSSEAFF. CDR3 bases: TGTGCCAGCAGCCAAGAAGTCAGGTCGTCTGAAGCTTTCTTT.

Points on this clone: The junction shows a germline mismatch at one end, possibly a read error. The V gene is TRBV12-5, the J gene TRBJ2-7, with D maybe TRBD2 (5 bases). CDR3 length equals 12 residues. Germline V gene lookup returns CDR1 LGHNT and CDR2 FRNRAP. The CDR3 DNA reads as TGTGCTAGTGGTACCAAGTCAGGTCCCGGGGACTTC. Its translation is CASGTKSGPGDF.

The J gene is TRBJ2-7, the V gene TRBV10-3; TRBD2 matches 8 bases. CDR1 and CDR2 from the germline V gene are ENHRY and SYGVKD. The CDR3 runs to 14 residues. V gave up 3 bases and J gave up 3 bases; unmatched junction bases: 4. CDR3 coding DNA: TGTGCCATCAGTGAAGAGCGGGGGAGCTACGAGCAGTACTTC. As protein: CAISEERGSYEQYF.

V is TRBV5-1 and J is TRBJ2-7, with D possibly TRBD1 on 6 matching bases. The germline V gene has CDR1 SGHRS and CDR2 YFSETQ. The CDR3 consists of 13 residues. V was trimmed by 4 bases and J by 3 bases, leaving 11 bases between them. The DNA for the CDR3 is TGCGCCAGCAGCGAAACAGGGAGCTACGAGCAGTACTTC. Translation gives CASSETGSYEQYF.

This clone has just one count. The V gene is TRBV5-1, the J gene TRBJ1-5; 9 nucleotides agree with TRBD1. The CDR3 is 14 residues long. Trimming cost V 4 bases and J 5 bases; bases outside gene matches: 4. CDR1 and CDR2 from the germline V gene are SGHRS and YFSETQ. The CDR3 DNA reads TGCGCCAGCAGCCCGGACAGGGGAGATCAGCCCCAGCATTTT. It yields the protein CASSPDRGDQPQHF.

J is TRBJ1-5 and V is TRBV10-2; D is ambiguous. There are 12 residues in the CDR3. The V end was cut by 4 bases, the J end by 5 bases, with 6 bases between. CDR1 is WSHSY, CDR2 SAAADI, per germline. CDR3 amino acids: CASSVGDQPQHF. CDR3 sequence (DNA): TGCGCCAGCAGTGTGGGAGATCAGCCCCAGCATTTT.

The V call is TRBV5-1, the J call TRBJ2-4; 8 nucleotides line up with TRBD2. The CDR3 consists of 20 residues. Germline CDR1 reads SGHRS; CDR2 reads YFSETQ. V gave up 0 bases and J gave up 0 bases; unmatched junction bases: 14. The CDR3 loop reads CASSLAPGAGGSIAKNIQYF. The CDR3 region has the DNA TGCGCCAGCAGCTTGGCCCCTGGGGCGGGGGGATCAATAGCCAAAAACATTCAGTACTTC.

The chain combines TRBV5-6 with TRBJ1-1; 9 bases align to TRBD1. The CDR3 is made up of 15 amino acids. CDR1 SGHDT and CDR2 YYEEEE come from the germline V gene. With V trimmed by 3 bases and J by 10 bases, 13 bases remained unmatched. CDR3 in DNA: TGTGCCAGCAGCTGGACTGGGACAGGGAGGGTCGGAGCTTTCTTT. It encodes CASSWTGTGRVGAFF.

This clone was found a few times. The V call is TRBV11-2, the J call TRBJ1-3; D gene unclear. V gave up 4 bases and J gave up 0 bases, with 13 bases separating them. Germline CDR1 and CDR2: SGHAT and FQNNGV. The CDR3 is 16 residues long. DNA for the CDR3: TGTGCCAGCAGCTCCCTGGTTGGGAGCTCTGGAAACACCATATATTTT. This sequence encodes CASSSLVGSSGNTIYF.

CDR3 loop: CASSPRREAGELFF. CDR3 nucleotide sequence: TGTGCCAGCAGCCCCCGCCGGGAAGCCGGGGAGCTGTTTTTT. This chain connects TRBV7-2 to TRBJ2-2; TRBD2 is a possible D gene (5 bases). The CDR3 totals 14 residues. Trimming removed 5 bases at V and 6 bases at J, with 13 bases between. Germline V gene data show CDR1 as SGHTA and CDR2 as FQGNSA.